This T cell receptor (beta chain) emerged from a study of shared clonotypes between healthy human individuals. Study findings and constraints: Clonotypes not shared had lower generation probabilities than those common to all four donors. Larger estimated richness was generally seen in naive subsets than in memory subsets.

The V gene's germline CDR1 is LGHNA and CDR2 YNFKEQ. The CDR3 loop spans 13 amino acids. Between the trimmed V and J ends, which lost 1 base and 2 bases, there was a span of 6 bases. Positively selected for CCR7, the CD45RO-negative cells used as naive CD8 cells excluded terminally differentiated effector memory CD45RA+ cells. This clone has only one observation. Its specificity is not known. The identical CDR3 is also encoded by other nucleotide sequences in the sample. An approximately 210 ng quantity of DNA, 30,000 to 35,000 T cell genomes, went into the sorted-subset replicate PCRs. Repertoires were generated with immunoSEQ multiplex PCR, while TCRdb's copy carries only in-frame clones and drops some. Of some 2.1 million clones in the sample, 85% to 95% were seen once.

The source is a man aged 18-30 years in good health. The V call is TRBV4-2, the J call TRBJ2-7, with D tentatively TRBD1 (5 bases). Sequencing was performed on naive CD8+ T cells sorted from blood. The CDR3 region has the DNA TGTGCCAGCAGCCAAGGACAGCCCTACGAGCAGTACTTC. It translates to CASSQGQPYEQYF.